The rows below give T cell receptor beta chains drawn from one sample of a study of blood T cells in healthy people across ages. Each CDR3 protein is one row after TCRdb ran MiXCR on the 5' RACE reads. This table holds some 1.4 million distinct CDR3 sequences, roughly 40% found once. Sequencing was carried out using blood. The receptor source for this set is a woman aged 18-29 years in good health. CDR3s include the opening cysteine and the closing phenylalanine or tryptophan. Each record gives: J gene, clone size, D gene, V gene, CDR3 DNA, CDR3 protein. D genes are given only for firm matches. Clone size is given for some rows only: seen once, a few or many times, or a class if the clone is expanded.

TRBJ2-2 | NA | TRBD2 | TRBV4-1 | TGCGCCAGCAGCCAAGATACTAGCGGTGTGACCGGGGAGCTGTTTTTT | CASSQDTSGVTGELFF
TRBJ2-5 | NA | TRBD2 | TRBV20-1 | TGCAGTGCTAGTGACAAGAAGGCTAGCGGGGCCTCTTTATACAATGAGCAGTACTTC | CSASDKKASGASLYNEQYF
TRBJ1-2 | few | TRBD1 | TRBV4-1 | TGCGCCAGCAGCCAAGGGGGACAGAGGATCTATGGCTACACCTTC | CASSQGGQRIYGYTF
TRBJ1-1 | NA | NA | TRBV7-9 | TGTGCCAGCACCGGGAGGGATAGGACTGAAGCTTTCTTT | CASTGRDRTEAFF
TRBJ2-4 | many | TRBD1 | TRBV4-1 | TGCGCCAGCAGCCGCGGACAGGGTGCAAAAAACATTCAGTACTTC | CASSRGQGAKNIQYF
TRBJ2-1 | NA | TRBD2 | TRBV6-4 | TGTGCCAGCAGTGACTCGGGACTACCAGTAGGGAATGAGCAGTTCTTC | CASSDSGLPVGNEQFF
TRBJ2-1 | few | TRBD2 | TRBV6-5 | TGTGCCAGCAGTTACACACCAGAGACTAGCGCGTACAATGAGCAGTTCTTC | CASSYTPETSAYNEQFF
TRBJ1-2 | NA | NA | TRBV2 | TGTGCCAACAGTCCCTACTCCCCAAAGGACGGCTACACCTTC | CANSPYSPKDGYTF
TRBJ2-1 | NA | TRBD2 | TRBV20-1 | TGCAGTGCTAGCCAAGCGGGAGACTACAATGAGCAGTTCTTC | CSASQAGDYNEQFF
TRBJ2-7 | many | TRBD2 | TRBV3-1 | TGTGCCAGCAGCACTAGCGGAAACTACGAGCAGTACTTC | CASSTSGNYEQYF
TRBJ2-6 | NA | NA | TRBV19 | TGTGCCAGTAGTAGCAGGGGAACCACAGGGGCCAACGTCCTGACTTTC | CASSSRGTTGANVLTF
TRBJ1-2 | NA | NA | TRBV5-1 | TGCGCCAGCAGCTTGGCCCAGGACAGTGAGAGGGGCTACACCTTC | CASSLAQDSERGYTF
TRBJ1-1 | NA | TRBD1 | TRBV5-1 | TGCGCCAGCAGCTTACTACAGGGGGGGAACACTGAAGCTTTCTTT | CASSLLQGGNTEAFF
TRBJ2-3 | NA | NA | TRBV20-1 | TGCAGTGCCCAGAGGAGCACAGATACGCAGTATTTT | CSAQRSTDTQYF
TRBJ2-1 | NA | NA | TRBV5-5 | TGTGCCAGCAGCTTGGTGAGTTTGCGGGATTCCTACAATGAGCAGTTCTTC | CASSLVSLRDSYNEQFF
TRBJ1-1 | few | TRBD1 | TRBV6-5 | TGTGCCAGCAGTTACACCCGACAGGGAGGAGGTTGGAACACTGAAGCTTTCTTT | CASSYTRQGGGWNTEAFF
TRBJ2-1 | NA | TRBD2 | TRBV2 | TGTGCCAGCACTGCGACTAGCGGGGGGGCAAATGAGCAGTTCTTC | CASTATSGGANEQFF
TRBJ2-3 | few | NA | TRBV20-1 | TGCAGTGCTCCCAGACCATCTACACACACAGATACGCAGTATTTT | CSAPRPSTHTDTQYF
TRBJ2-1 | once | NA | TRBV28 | TGTGCCAGCACCTCTCAGGTTTTCAATGAGCAGTTCTTC | CASTSQVFNEQFF
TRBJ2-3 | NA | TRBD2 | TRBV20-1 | TGCAGTGCTAGAAGTCCGGGGGGGACTAGCACAGATACGCAGTATTTT | CSARSPGGTSTDTQYF
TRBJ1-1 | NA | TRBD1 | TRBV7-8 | TGTGCCAGCAGCTTAGGTTCCGGGACAGGGAACACTGAAGCTTTCTTT | CASSLGSGTGNTEAFF
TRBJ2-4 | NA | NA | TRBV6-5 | TGTGCCAGCAGAAGGGGAAGGTCCTCCTACGAGCGGTACTTC | CASRRGRSSYERYF
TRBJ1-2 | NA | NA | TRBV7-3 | TGTGCCCGCAGCCTCCAGGGATCTGACTATGGCTACACCTTC | CARSLQGSDYGYTF
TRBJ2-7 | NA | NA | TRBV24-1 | TGTGCCACCAGTGTTAGCGGAGGGGGTTCCTACGAGCAGTACTTC | CATSVSGGGSYEQYF
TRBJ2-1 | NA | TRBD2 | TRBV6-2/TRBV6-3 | TGTGCCAGCAGTTACTCGAAGCGGGGGGCCCTGGATGAGCAGTTCTTC | CASSYSKRGALDEQFF
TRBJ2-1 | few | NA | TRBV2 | TGTGCCAGCAGTGAAGCTAGCGGACCCTCCTACAATGAGCAGTTCTTC | CASSEASGPSYNEQFF
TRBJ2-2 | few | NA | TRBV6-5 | TGTGCCAGCAGTTACTCGACCATCGGCCCCGCTAACACCGGGGAGCTGTTTTTT | CASSYSTIGPANTGELFF
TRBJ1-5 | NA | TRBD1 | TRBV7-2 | TGTGCCAGCAGCTCAGGGGGGGTCAATCAGCCCCAGCATTTT | CASSSGGVNQPQHF
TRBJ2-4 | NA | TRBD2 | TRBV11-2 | TGTGCCAGCACTGTGGGACTAGCGGGTAATGAGCAGTACTTC | CASTVGLAGNEQYF
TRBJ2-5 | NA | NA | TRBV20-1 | TGCAGTGCGTCTCAAACCACTAGTTATCGGAATGAGCAGTACTTC | CSASQTTSYRNEQYF
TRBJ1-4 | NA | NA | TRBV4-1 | TGCGCCAGCAGCCAAGTGTCGTGGGAAAAACTGTTTTTT | CASSQVSWEKLFF
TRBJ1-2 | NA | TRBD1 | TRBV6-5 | TGTGCCAGCAGTGCGCAGACAGGGGGCCTCTATGGCTACACCTTC | CASSAQTGGLYGYTF
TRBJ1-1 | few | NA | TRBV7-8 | TGTGCCAGCGATGGGGGCCCGAACACTGAAGCTTTCTTT | CASDGGPNTEAFF
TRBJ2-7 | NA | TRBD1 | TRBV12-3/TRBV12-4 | TGTGCCAGCAGTTTTGGACAGGGTATTATGGTCGAGCAGTACTTC | CASSFGQGIMVEQYF
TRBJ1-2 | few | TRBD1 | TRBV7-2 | TGTGCCAGCAGCTTAGCGGACAGGGGAAATAATGGCTACACCTTC | CASSLADRGNNGYTF